Listed below are T cell receptor beta chains from one sample, sequenced in a study of CD8+ T cells in alopecia areata. Repertoires were generated with immunoSEQ multiplex PCR, while TCRdb's copy carries only in-frame clones and drops some. The sample lists about 160,000 clones; about three fifths were seen once. The sequenced sample was CD4+ T cells sorted from blood, obtained at week 4, from a patient treated with tofacitinib. The receptors shown here come from a human donor with alopecia areata. Both conserved end residues are part of each CDR3. A D gene is named only where the DNA matches it firmly. Clone size, where shown, is once, few, many, or a class for clones that have expanded.

j_gene: TRBJ2-4; abundance: .; v_gene: TRBV7-2; d_gene: .; CDR3nt: TGTGCCAGCAGTGCCAAAGGTCCCGAAAACATTCAGTACTTC; CDR3aa: CASSAKGPENIQYF
j_gene: TRBJ2-5; abundance: few; v_gene: TRBV29-1; d_gene: TRBD1; CDR3nt: TGCAGCGTTACGACAGGGGGACAAGAGACCCAGTACTTC; CDR3aa: CSVTTGGQETQYF
j_gene: TRBJ1-6; abundance: .; v_gene: TRBV7-9; d_gene: .; CDR3nt: TGTGCCAGCAGCTTAGCATCGAGGGATTCACCCCTCCACTTT; CDR3aa: CASSLASRDSPLHF
j_gene: TRBJ2-1; abundance: .; v_gene: TRBV5-1; d_gene: TRBD1; CDR3nt: TGCGCCAGCAGCCAACGACAGGGGGTTAACAATGAGCAGTTCTTC; CDR3aa: CASSQRQGVNNEQFF
j_gene: TRBJ2-3; abundance: .; v_gene: TRBV30; d_gene: TRBD2; CDR3nt: TGTGCCCACAGCAGCGGGGTTGGAGATACGCAGTATTTT; CDR3aa: CAHSSGVGDTQYF
j_gene: TRBJ1-1; abundance: .; v_gene: TRBV6-5; d_gene: TRBD1; CDR3nt: TGTGCCAGCAGTTTAGGGACAGGGAACTTGAACACTGAAGCTTTCTTT; CDR3aa: CASSLGTGNLNTEAFF
j_gene: TRBJ2-3; abundance: .; v_gene: TRBV30; d_gene: .; CDR3nt: TGTGCCTGGAGTGTACGTCGTAGGGCGAGTGCAGATACGCAGTATTTT; CDR3aa: CAWSVRRRASADTQYF
j_gene: TRBJ1-6; abundance: .; v_gene: TRBV6-6; d_gene: TRBD1; CDR3nt: TGTGCCAGCAGCGGACCTAGGACAGGGGGCGATTCACCCCTCCACTTT; CDR3aa: CASSGPRTGGDSPLHF
j_gene: TRBJ1-6; abundance: .; v_gene: TRBV10-3; d_gene: .; CDR3nt: TGTGCCATCAGCGGCGGTGATTCACCCCTCCACTTT; CDR3aa: CAISGGDSPLHF
j_gene: TRBJ1-2; abundance: .; v_gene: TRBV9; d_gene: .; CDR3nt: TGTGCCAGCAGCGTGGACTTCGGGGGAGGTTCCTATGGCTACACCTTC; CDR3aa: CASSVDFGGGSYGYTF
j_gene: TRBJ2-3; abundance: .; v_gene: TRBV29-1; d_gene: .; CDR3nt: TGCAGCGTCGAACGGGTCACAGATACGCAGTATTTT; CDR3aa: CSVERVTDTQYF
j_gene: TRBJ2-7; abundance: .; v_gene: TRBV11-2; d_gene: TRBD2; CDR3nt: TGTGCCAGCAGCCTCGGGAGGGGACCCGGAGCAACCCGGCAGTACTTC; CDR3aa: CASSLGRGPGATRQYF
j_gene: TRBJ1-5; abundance: .; v_gene: TRBV29-1; d_gene: .; CDR3nt: TGCAGCATTAGGTTAGGTAGCAATCAGCCCCAGCATTTT; CDR3aa: CSIRLGSNQPQHF
j_gene: TRBJ1-5; abundance: .; v_gene: TRBV5-6; d_gene: .; CDR3nt: TGTGCCAGCAGCGCTGGGAGGAGCGGGCCCCAGCATTTT; CDR3aa: CASSAGRSGPQHF
j_gene: TRBJ2-1; abundance: few; v_gene: TRBV29-1; d_gene: .; CDR3nt: TGCAGCGTTAAGGCCCTTTGGGGGGATGAGCAGTTCTTC; CDR3aa: CSVKALWGDEQFF
j_gene: TRBJ2-5; abundance: .; v_gene: TRBV18; d_gene: .; CDR3nt: TGTGCCAGCTCACTCCATGGGACCATTCAAGAGACCCAGTACTTC; CDR3aa: CASSLHGTIQETQYF
j_gene: TRBJ1-1; abundance: .; v_gene: TRBV15; d_gene: .; CDR3nt: TGTGCCACCAGCAGAGATTCGAAGAGCACTGAAGCTTTCTTT; CDR3aa: CATSRDSKSTEAFF
j_gene: TRBJ2-7; abundance: .; v_gene: TRBV2; d_gene: .; CDR3nt: TGTGCCAGCAGTTTCAGCCGCGAGCAGTACTTC; CDR3aa: CASSFSREQYF
j_gene: TRBJ1-6; abundance: .; v_gene: TRBV10-3; d_gene: .; CDR3nt: TGTGCCATCAGGAGGGAGGACTCACCCCTCCACTTT; CDR3aa: CAIRREDSPLHF
j_gene: TRBJ1-6; abundance: .; v_gene: TRBV30; d_gene: .; CDR3nt: TGTGCCTGCCAAACGGCACAGAATAATTCACCCCTCCACTTT; CDR3aa: CACQTAQNNSPLHF
j_gene: TRBJ2-7; abundance: .; v_gene: TRBV6-1; d_gene: .; CDR3nt: TGTGCCAGCAGGTCAACAGGATACGAGCAGTACTTC; CDR3aa: CASRSTGYEQYF
j_gene: TRBJ2-5; abundance: .; v_gene: TRBV19; d_gene: .; CDR3nt: TGTGCCAGTAGTGGTAGCAGCTTCGGTGCTTTGGAGACCCAGTACTTC; CDR3aa: CASSGSSFGALETQYF
j_gene: TRBJ1-1; abundance: few; v_gene: TRBV29-1; d_gene: .; CDR3nt: TGCAGCGCACAGGGATTTGACACTGAAGCTTTCTTT; CDR3aa: CSAQGFDTEAFF
j_gene: TRBJ1-4; abundance: .; v_gene: TRBV4-1; d_gene: .; CDR3nt: TGCGCCAGCAGCCGCCCCCGGGCCGTAAGTGGAGAAAAACTGTTTTTT; CDR3aa: CASSRPRAVSGEKLFF
j_gene: TRBJ2-5; abundance: .; v_gene: TRBV29-1; d_gene: .; CDR3nt: TGCAGCGTGGCCACAGGGTCGGAGACCCAGTACTTC; CDR3aa: CSVATGSETQYF
j_gene: TRBJ1-5; abundance: .; v_gene: TRBV30; d_gene: .; CDR3nt: TGTGCCTGGAGCACCCGTTTGGGGTTCGACAATCAGCCCCAGCATTTT; CDR3aa: CAWSTRLGFDNQPQHF
j_gene: TRBJ2-3; abundance: .; v_gene: TRBV30; d_gene: .; CDR3nt: TGTGCCTGGAGTGCCGGAATATTGGCGAGCACAGATACGCAGTATTTT; CDR3aa: CAWSAGILASTDTQYF
j_gene: TRBJ1-2; abundance: .; v_gene: TRBV7-2; d_gene: .; CDR3nt: TGTGCCAGCAGCTTAGGACAGGACTATGGCTACACCTTC; CDR3aa: CASSLGQDYGYTF
j_gene: TRBJ2-2; abundance: .; v_gene: TRBV7-7; d_gene: .; CDR3nt: TGTGCTAGCAGCCCCAGCACCGGGGAGCTGTTTTTT; CDR3aa: CASSPSTGELFF
j_gene: TRBJ2-2; abundance: once; v_gene: TRBV7-8; d_gene: .; CDR3nt: TGTGCCAGCAGCCCACCTTGGGGGAGACGTCCGAACACCGGGGAGCTGTTTTTT; CDR3aa: CASSPPWGRRPNTGELFF
j_gene: TRBJ2-7; abundance: .; v_gene: TRBV13; d_gene: .; CDR3nt: TGTGCCAGCAGCTTAGGAGGGACTTACCAATACGAGCAGTACTTC; CDR3aa: CASSLGGTYQYEQYF
j_gene: TRBJ1-5; abundance: .; v_gene: TRBV27; d_gene: TRBD1; CDR3nt: TGTGCCAGCAGGGACAGGGGTTGGCAGCCCCAGCATTTT; CDR3aa: CASRDRGWQPQHF
j_gene: TRBJ2-7; abundance: .; v_gene: TRBV30; d_gene: TRBD2; CDR3nt: TGTGCCTGGAGTTCGGGGGGTACCTACGAGCAGTACTTC; CDR3aa: CAWSSGGTYEQYF
j_gene: TRBJ1-2; abundance: .; v_gene: TRBV29-1; d_gene: .; CDR3nt: TGCAGCGTTGAATGGAGCTATGGCTACACCTTC; CDR3aa: CSVEWSYGYTF
j_gene: TRBJ2-5; abundance: .; v_gene: TRBV5-1; d_gene: .; CDR3nt: TGCGCCAGCAGCGGATTACAGGGATGGGAGACCCAGTACTTC; CDR3aa: CASSGLQGWETQYF
j_gene: TRBJ2-5; abundance: few; v_gene: TRBV18; d_gene: .; CDR3nt: TGTGCCGCGGGGCAGTTCCAAGAGACCCAGTACTTC; CDR3aa: CAAGQFQETQYF
j_gene: TRBJ1-1; abundance: .; v_gene: TRBV18; d_gene: .; CDR3nt: TGTGCCAGCTCAGCAACAAGTATTGAAGCTTTCTTT; CDR3aa: CASSATSIEAFF
j_gene: TRBJ1-1; abundance: .; v_gene: TRBV29-1; d_gene: TRBD1; CDR3nt: TGCAGCGTCGCCGGGACAGGATTGAACACTGAAGCTTTCTTT; CDR3aa: CSVAGTGLNTEAFF
j_gene: TRBJ2-2; abundance: .; v_gene: TRBV5-1; d_gene: TRBD2; CDR3nt: TGCGCCAGCAGTACGGCGGGGGATAGCACCGGGGAGCTGTTTTTT; CDR3aa: CASSTAGDSTGELFF
j_gene: TRBJ2-7; abundance: .; v_gene: TRBV14; d_gene: .; CDR3nt: TGTGCCAGCAGCCACCCCGGTGGCGAGCAGTACTTC; CDR3aa: CASSHPGGEQYF
j_gene: TRBJ2-6; abundance: .; v_gene: TRBV15; d_gene: TRBD1; CDR3nt: TGTGCCACCAGCAGAGGGGACGGGACAGGGAACGTCCTGACTTTC; CDR3aa: CATSRGDGTGNVLTF
j_gene: TRBJ2-7; abundance: once; v_gene: TRBV4-2; d_gene: TRBD1; CDR3nt: TGTGCCAGCAGCCAAGACAGGGGGCCCAGCGAGCAGTACTTC; CDR3aa: CASSQDRGPSEQYF
j_gene: TRBJ2-3; abundance: few; v_gene: TRBV29-1; d_gene: .; CDR3nt: TGCAGCGTTCTTGCAGATACGCAGTATTTT; CDR3aa: CSVLADTQYF
j_gene: TRBJ1-4; abundance: once; v_gene: TRBV15; d_gene: .; CDR3nt: TGTGCCACCAGCCCCAGACCCCGGGATGATGATGAAAAACTGTTTTTT; CDR3aa: CATSPRPRDDDEKLFF
j_gene: TRBJ2-5; abundance: .; v_gene: TRBV2; d_gene: .; CDR3nt: TGTGCCAGCAGTGAAGGTAGCGGAGAAGAGACCCAGTACTTC; CDR3aa: CASSEGSGEETQYF